This T cell receptor (beta chain) was recovered during a study of T cell responses to AZD1222 COVID-19 vaccine. Repertoires were generated with immunoSEQ multiplex PCR, while TCRdb's copy carries only in-frame clones and drops some. Of about 120,000 clones listed, more than 75% are singletons. Trimming took off 7 bases at V and 1 base at J, with 14 bases between the two ends. Germline V gene lookup returns CDR1 SGHVS and CDR2 FQNEAQ. CDR3 length: 14 amino acids. Sequencing was performed on peripheral blood, taken on day 0 of AZD1222 vaccination. J is TRBJ2-7 and V is TRBV7-8; D call uncertain. This sequence originates from an adult in good health. As DNA, the CDR3 is TGTGCCAGCATCAGATCAGAGTTGTCCTACGAGCAGTACTTC. Its protein product is CASIRSELSYEQYF. Full variable domain (remainder filled in from reference TRBV7-8 and TRBJ2-7): GAGVSQSPRYKVAKRGQDVALRCDPISGHVSLFWYQQALGQGPEFLTYFQNEAQLDKSGLPSDRFFAERPEGSVSTLKIQRTQQEDSAVYLCASIRSELSYEQYFGPGTRLTVT.